Below are 32 T cell receptor beta chains sequenced from a single sample in a study of vaccination and CD4 T cells after COVID-19. The Oncomine TCR Beta short-read assay sequenced DNA from cultured CD4+ T cells. MiXCR was run by TCRdb on the PCR reads, yielding one entry per CDR3 protein. The sample lists more than 10,000 distinct CDR3 sequences, roughly three quarters occurring once. No antigen has been identified for these receptors. Regarding treatment: roughly 10-day PBMC culture with coronavirus spike peptide pools or control peptides (ViraFEST assay). Sequenced material: CD4+ T cells from blood, cultured in vitro. These receptors all come from a human donor who had recovered from COVID-19.

This chain uses TRBV6-1 with TRBJ2-1, with TRBD2 identical over 9 bases. The CDR3 spans 15 residues. The ends lost 1 base at V and 7 bases at J; junction bases unmatched: 5. Germline V gene lookup returns CDR1 MNHNS and CDR2 SASEGT. CDR3 bases: TGTGCCAGCAGTGAAGGGATAGCGGGAGTAAATGAGCAGTTCTTC. Protein: CASSEGIAGVNEQFF.

V is TRBV28 and J is TRBJ2-1; 7 bases are a match to TRBD2. The CDR3 consists of 14 residues. In germline, CDR1 is MDHEN, CDR2 SYDVKM. V dropped 8 bases and J dropped 0; count of bases not matched to a gene: 4. The CDR3 coding sequence is TGTGCCAGCCTGGGGGGGAACTCCTACAATGAGCAGTTCTTC. Residues: CASLGGNSYNEQFF.

The rearrangement links TRBV24-1 to TRBJ1-2; D might be TRBD1 (6 bases). Germline V CDR1 and CDR2: KGHDR, SFDVKD. This CDR3 contains 16 residues. Between the trimmed V and J ends, which lost 2 bases and 5 bases, there was a span of 17 bases. The CDR3 loop reads CATSDSSTGLAYGYTF. As DNA, the CDR3 is TGTGCCACCAGTGATTCCTCTACAGGGCTCGCTTATGGCTACACCTTC.

The chain has TRBV2 and TRBJ1-5; 7 bases fit TRBD1. This CDR3 has 15 residues. J was trimmed by 4 bases and V by 6 bases; bases with no gene match: 9. CDR1 and CDR2 from the germline V gene are SNHLY and FYNNEI. The CDR3 spells CASSSPTGPNQPQHF. The CDR3, as DNA: TGTGCCAGCAGCTCCCCGACAGGGCCTAATCAGCCCCAGCATTTT.

The table lists this clonotype with a few counts. The rearrangement links TRBV20-1 to TRBJ1-5; perhaps TRBD1 as D (5 bases). Per the germline V gene, CDR1 is DFQATT and CDR2 is SNEGSKA (reference sequence). The CDR3 is 16 amino acids. V lost 0 bases, J lost 2 bases, and 14 bases lay in between. The CDR3 DNA reads TGCAGTGCTAGAGATCAAGGCAGGGTGGGCAATCAGCCCCAGCATTTT. Translating gives CSARDQGRVGNQPQHF.

This chain connects TRBV11-2 to TRBJ2-2, with D maybe TRBD1 (5 bases). This CDR3 has 17 amino acids. Trimming stripped 7 bases from V and 7 bases from J, with 25 bases between. Germline CDR1 is SGHAT and CDR2 is FQNNGV. CDR3 sequence: CASTWGRASTGHGELFF. The CDR3 nucleotides are TGTGCCAGCACCTGGGGCAGGGCCTCCACCGGCCACGGGGAGCTGTTTTTT.

This clonotype was recorded once. This rearrangement joins TRBV4-2 to TRBJ1-1, with D maybe TRBD1 (5 bases). CDR1 and CDR2 from the germline V gene are LGHNA and YNFKEQ. The V end lost 3 bases, the J end lost 2 bases, and 13 bases lay between the germline ends. The CDR3 contains 15 residues. CDR3 DNA sequence: TGTGCCAGCAGCCAGGCCCTTCAGGGAAACACTGAAGCTTTCTTT. This gives the protein CASSQALQGNTEAFF.

The chain uses TRBV30 and TRBJ1-2, with 8 positions matching TRBD1. The CDR3 spans 15 residues. V gave up 0 bases and J gave up 3 bases; unmatched junction bases: 6. Germline-derived CDR1 and CDR2 are GTSNPN and SVGIG (reference sequence). The DNA of the CDR3 is TGTGCCTGGAGTGTCGCGCGGACAGGGCACTATGGCTACACCTTC. Amino acid sequence: CAWSVARTGHYGYTF.

The chain is built from TRBV24-1 and TRBJ1-2; D perhaps matches TRBD1 (5 bases). Trimming left V 3 bases short and J 7 bases short, with 20 bases between. CDR1 is KGHDR, CDR2 SFDVKD, per germline. This CDR3 region has 16 residues. The DNA for the CDR3 is TGTGCCACCAGTGATCCTTTCTCGCAGGGTTATGGTGGCTACACCTTC. The encoded protein is CATSDPFSQGYGGYTF.

J is TRBJ2-7 and V is TRBV24-1, with 11 positions matching TRBD2. V lost 5 bases, J lost 4 bases, and 6 bases stayed unmatched. CDR1 is KGHDR, CDR2 SFDVKD, per germline. This CDR3 is built from 15 residues. DNA of the CDR3: TGTGCCACCAGTGCCTCAACTAGCGGGGGATACGAGCAGTACTTC. Protein sequence: CATSASTSGGYEQYF.

The V and J genes are TRBV28 and TRBJ2-7; 8 bases match TRBD2. The CDR3 contains 15 residues. Looked up from germline, CDR1 is MDHEN and CDR2 is SYDVKM. V gave up 7 bases and J gave up 0 bases; unmatched junction bases: 8. For the CDR3, the DNA is TGTGCCAGCACCTCAGGGGCGGGAGGCTCCTACGAGCAGTACTTC. The encoded protein is CASTSGAGGSYEQYF.

V and J are TRBV20-1 and TRBJ1-1; TRBD1 might be the D (6 bases). This CDR3 is built from 13 residues. V lost 5 bases to trimming and J lost 1 base, with 11 bases between them. Germline V gene sequence: CDR1 DFQATT, CDR2 SNEGSKA (reference sequence). CDR3 region: CSASGTPNTEAFF. The DNA of the CDR3 is TGCAGTGCTTCTGGGACACCGAACACTGAAGCTTTCTTT.

The chain combines TRBV18 with TRBJ1-2; 8 bases are a match to TRBD1. V trimming: 1 base; J trimming: 8 bases; junction bases outside the gene matches: 6. The CDR3 totals 14 residues. Per the germline V gene, CDR1 is KGHSH and CDR2 is LQKENI. The CDR3 DNA follows: TGTGCCAGCTCACCACAGACAGGGGTGAGCGGCTACACCTTC. It codes for CASSPQTGVSGYTF.

The chain joins TRBV7-3 to TRBJ1-6; D possibly corresponds to TRBD1 (5 bases). The V end lost 6 bases, the J end lost 8 bases, and 14 bases lay between the germline ends. The CDR3 contains 14 residues. Germline V gene data show CDR1 as SGHTA and CDR2 as FQGTGA. The CDR3 DNA is TGTGCCAGCAGTCCACCAGGGAATGATTCACCCCTCCACTTT. It specifies CASSPPGNDSPLHF.

The rearrangement links TRBV20-1 to TRBJ1-2; TRBD1 matches 9 bases. After removal of 3 bases from V and 6 bases from J, the junction contained 5 bases not matched to a gene. CDR3 length: 13 amino acids. Germline V gene lookup returns CDR1 DFQATT and CDR2 SNEGSKA (reference sequence). The CDR3 nucleotides are TGCAGTGCTAGGCGGGGACAGGGAGATGGCTACACCTTC. Translation: CSARRGQGDGYTF.

The rearrangement joins TRBV20-1 to TRBJ1-6, with D possibly TRBD1 on 5 matching bases. CDR1 and CDR2 from the germline V gene are DFQATT and SNEGSKA (reference sequence). The length of the CDR3 is 17 residues. Trimming cost V 6 bases and J 1 base, with 19 bases left between them. The chain's CDR3 is CSALGTSYISYNSPLHF. In nucleotides, the CDR3 is TGCAGTGCCCTTGGGACCTCATATATTTCCTATAATTCACCCCTCCACTTT.

The chain joins TRBV6-1 to TRBJ2-3; TRBD2 might be the D (5 bases). The V gene's germline CDR1 is MNHNS and CDR2 SASEGT. The CDR3 consists of 16 residues. V was pared by 6 bases and J by 2 bases, with 18 bases between. For the CDR3, the DNA is TGTGCCAGCAGCATACAACCGACTATTACCACAGATACGCAGTATTTT. Its translation is CASSIQPTITTDTQYF.

V gene TRBV7-6 combines with J gene TRBJ2-7; 9 bases fit TRBD2. Looked up from germline, CDR1 is SGHVS and CDR2 is FNYEAQ. V lost 5 bases and J lost 4; bases outside the gene matches: 3. The CDR3 runs to 13 residues. The CDR3 sequence is CASSISGSYEQYF. CDR3 in DNA: TGTGCCAGCAGCATTAGCGGGAGTTACGAGCAGTACTTC. The full variable domain, in which reference TRBV7-6 and TRBJ2-7 provide the parts outside the CDR3, is GAGVSQSPRYKVTKRGQDVALRCDPISGHVSLYWYRQALGQGPEFLTYFNYEAQQDKSGLPNDRFSAERPEGSISTLTIQRTEQRDSAMYRCASSISGSYEQYFGPGTRLTVT.

The chain carries TRBV28 and TRBJ1-1, with D hard to call. The V gene lost 5 bases and the J gene lost 3 bases, with 7 bases spanning the gap. Germline CDR1 reads MDHEN; CDR2 reads SYDVKM. This CDR3 region has 12 residues. The CDR3 is CASSQRDTEAFF. In DNA form, the CDR3 reads TGTGCCAGCAGTCAGAGGGACACTGAAGCTTTCTTT. Using reference TRBV28 and TRBJ1-1 for the parts outside the CDR3, the full variable domain is DVKVTQSSRYLVKRTGEKVFLECVQDMDHENMFWYRQDPGLGLRLIYFSYDVKMKEKGDIPEGYSVSREKKERFSLILESASTNQTSMYLCASSQRDTEAFFGQGTRLTVV.

The chain couples TRBV2 to TRBJ2-7; D gene uncertain. Germline CDR1 is SNHLY and CDR2 is FYNNEI. The V end was cut by 7 bases, the J end by 4 bases, with 14 bases between. CDR3 size: 13 residues. The CDR3 bases are TGTGCCAGCATGAAGGGTGGAGAGTACGAGCAGTACTTC. Its translation: CASMKGGEYEQYF.

The rearrangement uses TRBV7-2 and TRBJ1-5, with 8 positions matching TRBD1. The V gene's germline CDR1 is SGHTA and CDR2 FQGNSA. V was clipped by 1 base and J by 5 bases; unmatched bases: 10. The CDR3 runs 17 residues. CDR3 in DNA: TGTGCCAGCAGCTTAGAACCCAGGGGGCATGTCTATCAGCCCCAGCATTTT. The encoded protein is CASSLEPRGHVYQPQHF.

This clonotype is a singleton in its sample. The chain recombines TRBV28 with TRBJ1-2; TRBD1 matches 10 bases. The CDR3 is 15 amino acids. With V trimmed by 10 bases and J by 3 bases, 11 bases remained unmatched. Germline-derived CDR1 and CDR2 are MDHEN and SYDVKM. The CDR3 DNA reads TGTGCCATCCGGGACAGGGGTTTTTCTGACTATGGCTACACCTTC. Translation: CAIRDRGFSDYGYTF.

The chain has TRBV4-3 and TRBJ1-4, with unresolved D. V dropped 0 bases and J dropped 8 bases, with 16 bases sitting between them. CDR1 and CDR2 from the germline V gene are LGHNA and YSLEER. This CDR3 comprises 16 residues. The CDR3 protein is CASSQDLRPLREKLFF. Written as DNA, the CDR3 is TGCGCCAGCAGCCAAGATCTTCGACCCCTAAGGGAAAAACTGTTTTTT.

The chain recombines TRBV7-3 with TRBJ2-2, with 7 bases fitting TRBD1. Germline V gene data show CDR1 as SGHTA and CDR2 as FQGTGA. The CDR3 runs 15 residues. With 3 bases clipped from V and 0 bases from J, the junction kept 1 base outside the gene matches. CDR3 loop: CASSLGTANTGELFF. The CDR3 DNA reads TGTGCCAGCAGCTTGGGGACAGCGAACACCGGGGAGCTGTTTTTT.

The V call is TRBV12-3 or TRBV12-4, the J call TRBJ1-6; D unresolved. CDR3 size: 15 residues. Deletions cut 2 bases from V and 8 bases from J, with 13 bases between. The DNA for the CDR3 is TGTGCCAGCAGTTTACGCCGTGTAGCAGATTCACCCCTCCACTTT. Translated, it gives CASSLRRVADSPLHF.

This chain connects TRBV5-1 to TRBJ1-6; maybe TRBD1 (5 bases). Germline V gene data show CDR1 as SGHRS and CDR2 as YFSETQ. This CDR3 is 15 amino acids long. Trimming stripped 4 bases from V and 7 bases from J, with 15 bases between. CDR3 sequence (DNA): TGCGCCAGCAGCGCCAGGGAGACTGGGAATTCACCCCTCCACTTT. Encoded protein: CASSARETGNSPLHF.

This chain joins TRBV7-2 and TRBJ2-5, with 10 positions matching TRBD1. The germline V gene has CDR1 SGHTA and CDR2 FQGNSA. J gave up 5 bases and V 5 bases, and 5 bases lay outside the gene matches. The CDR3 totals 14 residues. The CDR3 region has the DNA TGTGCCAGCAGCCTGAGGACAGGGGGGGAGACCCAGTACTTC. As protein: CASSLRTGGETQYF.

The chain links TRBV7-2 to TRBJ1-1, with D possibly TRBD1 on 6 matching bases. Germline lookup yields CDR1 SGHTA and CDR2 FQGNSA. The CDR3 has 16 amino acids. The V end lost 2 bases, the J end lost 1 base, and 14 bases lay between the germline ends. In DNA form, the CDR3 reads TGTGCCAGCAGCTTAATGGGAGGAGGGGGGAACACTGAAGCTTTCTTT. Protein sequence: CASSLMGGGGNTEAFF. Complete variable domain (other parts from reference TRBV7-2 and TRBJ1-1): GAGVSQSPSNKVTEKGKDVELRCDPISGHTALYWYRQSLGQGLEFLIYFQGNSAPDKSGLPSDRFSAERTGGSVSTLTIQRTQQEDSAVYLCASSLMGGGGNTEAFFGQGTRLTVV.

The sample holds a few counts of this clonotype. This chain joins TRBV6-2 or TRBV6-3 and TRBJ2-5, with D maybe TRBD2 (6 bases). The V gene lost 4 bases and the J gene lost 1 base, with 13 bases spanning the gap. Germline V gives CDR1 MNHEY, CDR2 SVGEGT. This CDR3 region has 15 residues. The CDR3 reads CASSSNGLLQETQYF. The CDR3 coding sequence is TGTGCCAGCAGTTCTAACGGACTACTCCAAGAGACCCAGTACTTC.

The gene calls are TRBV12-3 or TRBV12-4 and TRBJ2-7; D gene ambiguous. V was pared by 3 bases and J by 5 bases, with 14 bases between. The CDR3 consists of 14 residues. The CDR3 nucleotides are TGTGCCAGCAGTTTGATACCCCCCGGCAACGAGCAGTACTTC. This gives the protein CASSLIPPGNEQYF.

Only one count was recorded for this clonotype. The V and J genes are TRBV20-1 and TRBJ2-7; D unclear. The CDR3 runs 11 residues. The V and J ends lost 6 bases and 6 bases respectively, with 12 bases between them. The germline gives CDR1 DFQATT, CDR2 SNEGSKA (reference sequence). CDR3 sequence reads: CSAPSNTEQYF. The CDR3 DNA follows: TGCAGTGCCCCGTCCAATACCGAGCAGTACTTC.

The genes are TRBV10-3 and TRBJ2-4; 10 positions match TRBD2. This CDR3 region has 20 residues. The germline gives CDR1 ENHRY, CDR2 SYGVKD. Losses at the gene ends were 0 bases for V and 1 base for J; bases not matched to a gene: 12. The CDR3, as DNA: TGTGCCATCAGTGAGTCATGGGCTAGCGGGAGCCGGAGGGCCAAAAACATTCAGTACTTC. Protein product: CAISESWASGSRRAKNIQYF.